The 20 T cell receptor beta chains below all came from one sample that was sequenced in a study of response to subunit inactivated influenza vaccine. One entry per CDR3 protein results from TCRdb running MiXCR on the RT-PCR reads. The sample yields hundreds of thousands of distinct CDR3 sequences, about a tenth seen once. Specimen: PBMCs from blood, collected roughly 45 days after vaccination. These receptors were taken from a man aged 45-65 years who received an inactivated influenza vaccine.

This clonotype appeared once. The chain uses TRBV6-5 and TRBJ2-7; D unresolved. V gave up 0 bases and J gave up 2 bases, with 11 bases separating them. This CDR3 region has 15 residues. Germline V CDR1 and CDR2: MNHEY, SVGAGI. The CDR3 sequence: CASSYSIVGTYEQYF. The CDR3 region has the DNA TGTGCCAGCAGTTACTCGATTGTCGGTACCTACGAGCAGTACTTC.

This chain connects TRBV10-3 to TRBJ2-2; a possible D gene is TRBD1 (5 bases). Trimming stripped 6 bases from V and 3 bases from J, with 14 bases between. This CDR3 region has 15 residues. The germline gives CDR1 ENHRY, CDR2 SYGVKD. The CDR3 DNA reads TGTGCCATCAGCAAGCTTGACAGTCACACCGGGGAGCTGTTTTTT. It codes for CAISKLDSHTGELFF.

The gene calls are TRBV20-1 and TRBJ2-3; no firm D call. CDR3 length: 19 residues. The germline V gene has CDR1 DFQATT and CDR2 SNEGSKA (reference sequence). V lost 3 bases, J lost 1 base, and 26 bases lay in between. The CDR3 DNA follows: TGCAGTGCTAGGGCAGTGGTTAGGGTTTGGTTTATTGGCACAGATACGCAGTATTTT. Encoded protein: CSARAVVRVWFIGTDTQYF.

The chain employs TRBV7-2 and TRBJ2-5; tentative D call: TRBD2 (6 bases). The CDR3 has 17 amino acids. With 5 bases removed from V and 2 bases from J, the gap between germline ends came to 21 bases. Germline assignment: CDR1 SGHTA and CDR2 FQGNSA. The CDR3 is CASSPVVGLGGQETQYF. The CDR3 bases are TGTGCCAGCAGCCCCGTTGTGGGACTGGGGGGACAAGAGACCCAGTACTTC.

The genes are TRBV6-2 or TRBV6-3 and TRBJ2-1, with D maybe TRBD2 (6 bases). The CDR3 contains 16 residues. Per the germline V gene, CDR1 is MNHEY and CDR2 is SVGEGT. The ends were cut back, 2 bases at V and 0 bases at J, with 11 bases in the middle. CDR3 nucleotides: TGTGCCAGCAGTTACGGTCTGGGGGGCTCCTACAATGAGCAGTTCTTC. This translates into CASSYGLGGSYNEQFF.

In this sample, this clonotype turned up a few times. V is TRBV5-1 and J is TRBJ2-5; TRBD2 might be the D (5 bases). V dropped 5 bases and J dropped 3 bases, with 11 bases sitting between them. The CDR3 runs to 13 residues. CDR1 and CDR2 from the germline V gene are SGHRS and YFSETQ. The CDR3 reads CASSREQEETQYF. For the CDR3, the DNA is TGCGCCAGCAGTCGGGAACAAGAAGAGACCCAGTACTTC.

The rearrangement links TRBV7-9 to TRBJ2-7; no definite D call. Trimming took 3 bases from V and 6 from J, leaving 15 bases between them. Germline-derived CDR1 and CDR2 are SEHNR and FQNEAQ (reference sequence). The CDR3 totals 14 residues. CDR3 DNA sequence: TGTGCCAGCAGCTTCGGCCCCCTACCCGCCGAGCAGTACTTC. Translating gives CASSFGPLPAEQYF. The full variable domain, completed using reference TRBV7-9 and TRBJ2-7, is DTGVSQNPRHKITKRGQNVTFRCDPISEHNRLYWYRQTLGQGPEFLTYFQNEAQLEKSRLLSDRFSAERPKGSFSTLEIQRTEQGDSAMYLCASSFGPLPAEQYFGPGTRLTVT.

This clonotype occurred many times. The rearrangement links TRBV29-1 to TRBJ2-6; no firm D call. Germline loops: CDR1 SQVTM, CDR2 ANQGSEA. The V and J ends lost 4 bases and 0 bases respectively, with 7 bases between them. This CDR3 region has 14 residues. The CDR3 DNA is TGCAGCGTTGTTTTAGTCTCTGGGGCCAACGTCCTGACTTTC. This codes for CSVVLVSGANVLTF.

The genes are TRBV11-2 and TRBJ1-1; 8 bases map to TRBD1. The ends lost 2 bases at V and 5 bases at J; junction bases unmatched: 1. This CDR3 is built from 13 residues. Germline V gene lookup returns CDR1 SGHAT and CDR2 FQNNGV. The CDR3 loop is CASSLYRGTEAFF. The CDR3 DNA reads TGTGCCAGCAGCTTATACAGGGGGACTGAAGCTTTCTTT.

The chain joins TRBV11-2 to TRBJ2-1, with 8 bases that match TRBD1. Germline V gene lookup returns CDR1 SGHAT and CDR2 FQNNGV. CDR3 length equals 17 residues. V lost 2 bases, J lost 2 bases, and 8 bases stayed unmatched. CDR3 DNA: TGTGCCAGCAGCTTATGGGGACAGGTTATTACCTACAATGAGCAGTTCTTC. Translating it yields CASSLWGQVITYNEQFF.

This clonotype was seen a few times. The rearrangement uses TRBV10-3 and TRBJ1-1; D may be TRBD1 (6 bases). The CDR3 spans 15 residues. The ends were cut back, 2 bases at V and 4 bases at J, with 14 bases in the middle. Per the germline V gene, CDR1 is ENHRY and CDR2 is SYGVKD. Written as DNA, the CDR3 is TGTGCCATCAGTGAGCTGGGCCAGGGGAGCACTGAAGCTTTCTTT. Protein: CAISELGQGSTEAFF.

V is TRBV12-3 or TRBV12-4 and J is TRBJ2-7; D is undetermined. This CDR3 comprises 12 residues. V lost 2 bases, J lost 9 bases, and 11 bases lay in between. The CDR3: CASSLSALWQYF. The CDR3 coding sequence is TGTGCCAGCAGTTTATCGGCACTCTGGCAGTACTTC.

This chain uses TRBV14 with TRBJ2-5; possibly TRBD2 for D (6 bases). Trimming pared 3 bases from V and 4 bases from J, leaving 9 bases between. The V gene's germline CDR1 is SGHDN and CDR2 FVKESK. The CDR3 has 13 residues. CDR3 in DNA: TGTGCCAGCAGCCACCAGGGAGGAGAGACCCAGTACTTC. It translates to CASSHQGGETQYF.

The chain employs TRBV5-1 and TRBJ2-7; possibly TRBD2 for D (6 bases). Between the trimmed V and J ends, which lost 3 bases and 9 bases, there was a span of 16 bases. CDR3 length: 13 amino acids. Germline-derived CDR1 and CDR2 are SGHRS and YFSETQ. CDR3 bases: TGCGCCAGCAGCTCCGGGAGTTACGATGGGCAGTACTTC. This gives the protein CASSSGSYDGQYF.

This clonotype was picked up many times. CDR3 coding DNA: TGCAGTGCTAAAGGCGACAGGGTCCCCTACGAGCAGTACTTC. Translated: CSAKGDRVPYEQYF. The V and J genes are TRBV20-1 and TRBJ2-7; 7 bases align to TRBD1. Germline CDR1 is DFQATT and CDR2 is SNEGSKA (reference sequence). This CDR3 region has 14 residues. V was pared by 4 bases and J by 2 bases, with 8 bases of the junction left unmatched.

The chain combines TRBV7-9 with TRBJ2-3, with TRBD1 matching over 8 bases. This CDR3 is 15 amino acids long. V lost 5 bases, J lost 2 bases, and 6 bases stayed unmatched. Germline V lookup: CDR1 SEHNR, CDR2 FQNEAQ (reference sequence). This chain's CDR3 is CASSQGAISTDTQYF. The CDR3 nucleotides are TGTGCCAGCAGCCAGGGGGCCATTTCCACAGATACGCAGTATTTT.

V gene TRBV20-1 combines with J gene TRBJ2-5, with 7 bases identical to TRBD2. V lost 3 bases to trimming and J lost 5 bases; unmatched junction nucleotides: 12. The germline CDR1 and CDR2 sequences are DFQATT and SNEGSKA (reference sequence). CDR3 length equals 15 residues. The chain's CDR3 is CSASPTAGAQETQYF. CDR3 DNA: TGCAGTGCTAGCCCAACGGCGGGAGCGCAGGAGACCCAGTACTTC.

This clonotype was seen ten or more times. The chain links TRBV3-1 to TRBJ2-2; TRBD2 matches at 7 bases. The germline CDR1 and CDR2 sequences are LGHDT and YNNKEL (reference sequence). The ends lost 1 base at V and 4 bases at J; junction bases unmatched: 6. This CDR3 region has 16 residues. CDR3: CASSQVAGVTTGELFF. Written as DNA, the CDR3 is TGTGCCAGCAGCCAAGTTGCGGGGGTAACCACCGGGGAGCTGTTTTTT.

This clonotype appeared many times. The CDR3 reads CATSEGTAQETQYF. CDR3 sequence (DNA): TGTGCCACCAGTGAAGGGACAGCACAAGAGACCCAGTACTTC. J is TRBJ2-5 and V is TRBV24-1, with 7 bases that match TRBD1. The CDR3 is 14 residues long. Germline assignment: CDR1 KGHDR and CDR2 SFDVKD. J was trimmed by 2 bases and V by 4 bases; bases with no gene match: 3.

The rearrangement joins TRBV7-2 to TRBJ2-1; TRBD2 matches at 10 bases. V trimming: 4 bases; J trimming: 6 bases; junction bases outside the gene matches: 3. This CDR3 is built from 14 residues. Germline V gene sequence: CDR1 SGHTA, CDR2 FQGNSA. CDR3 in amino acids: CASSSLAGTNEQFF. The CDR3 DNA sequence: TGTGCCAGCAGCTCACTAGCGGGAACCAATGAGCAGTTCTTC.